This record covers a single T cell receptor (beta chain). The CDR3 is made up of 13 amino acids. CDR1 is SGHDT and CDR2 is YYEEEE in the germline V gene. Between the trimmed V and J ends, which lost 1 base and 9 bases, there was a span of 8 bases. This specimen comes from a study of blood T cell repertoires in COVID-19. Whole-study context: The analysed material was cDNA or gDNA that came from T cells, B-cell-depleted T cells, or PBMCs.

In the original processing: Reference gene primer amplification gave estimated nucleated cell counts. Profiled with immunoSEQ multiplex PCR; TCRdb holds only in-frame clones, not every one. Clone size and V and J calls were adopted from that table, with D and trimming inferred from the DNA. The sample consists of approximately 170,000 clones, approximately 85% of them appearing once. The sequence came from a woman older than 75 with COVID-19, enrolled during active disease. The rearrangement joins TRBV5-6 to TRBJ1-6, with TRBD1 as a possible D gene (6 bases). Material: peripheral blood. DNA of the CDR3: TGTGCCAGCAGCTTGAGGGGGGGTTCACCCCTCCACTTT. Its protein is CASSLRGGSPLHF.